The present T cell receptor (beta chain) was sequenced within a study of PD-1 blockade in classical Hodgkin lymphoma. Notes on the study in general: CD4+ TCR diversity, unlike CD8+, rose significantly by C4D1. Repertoires differed for reasons still undefined, possibly disease activity or prior therapy.

As concerns this clone: Its antigen is unidentified.

Measured with immunoSEQ multiplex PCR; TCRdb has only the in-frame clones, and not every one. The repertoire holds tens of thousands of clones, with approximately 85% as singletons. Each and every patient relapsed after autologous stem cell transplantation, and patients got differing brentuximab vedotin exposure. Deletions cut 4 bases from V and 1 base from J, with 15 bases between. This CDR3 has 16 residues. CDR1 and CDR2 from the germline V gene are SGHDT and YYEEEE. The source of this sequence is a human donor with classical Hodgkin lymphoma. Sequenced here: peripheral blood mononuclear cells (PBMCs), sampled at baseline. The chain is built from TRBV5-6 and TRBJ1-5, with D unresolved. DNA for the CDR3: TGTGCCAGCAGCGACACAACGACGGGGAGCAATCAGCCCCAGCATTTT. It specifies CASSDTTTGSNQPQHF. Looking up the rest from reference TRBV5-6 and TRBJ1-5 gives the full variable domain: DAGVTQSPTHLIKTRGQQVTLRCSPKSGHDTVSWYQQALGQGPQFIFQYYEEEERQRGNFPDRFSGHQFPNYSSELNVNALLLGDSALYLCASSDTTTGSNQPQHFGDGTRLSIL.